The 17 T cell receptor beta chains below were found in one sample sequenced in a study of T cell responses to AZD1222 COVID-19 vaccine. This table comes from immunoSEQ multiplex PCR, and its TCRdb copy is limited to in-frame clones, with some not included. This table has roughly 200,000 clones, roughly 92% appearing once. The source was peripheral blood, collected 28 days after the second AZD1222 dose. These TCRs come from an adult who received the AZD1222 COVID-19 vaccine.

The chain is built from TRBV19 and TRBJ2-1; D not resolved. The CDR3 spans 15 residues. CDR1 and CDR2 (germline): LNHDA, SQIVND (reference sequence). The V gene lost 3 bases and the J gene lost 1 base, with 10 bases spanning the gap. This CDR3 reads CASSMSSGSYNEQFF. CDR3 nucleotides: TGTGCCAGTAGTATGTCATCAGGATCCTACAATGAGCAGTTCTTC.

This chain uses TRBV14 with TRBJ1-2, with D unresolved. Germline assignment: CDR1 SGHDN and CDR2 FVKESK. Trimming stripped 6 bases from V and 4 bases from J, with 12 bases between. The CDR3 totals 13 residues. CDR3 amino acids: CASSSRSFYGYTF. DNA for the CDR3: TGTGCCAGCAGTAGCAGGTCCTTCTATGGCTACACCTTC.

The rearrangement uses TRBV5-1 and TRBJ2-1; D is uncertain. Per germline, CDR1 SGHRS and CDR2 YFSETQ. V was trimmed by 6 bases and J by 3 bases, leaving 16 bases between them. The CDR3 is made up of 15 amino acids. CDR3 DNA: TGCGCCAGCACCAATGGTGGGAAAAACTACAATGAGCAGTTCTTC. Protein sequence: CASTNGGKNYNEQFF. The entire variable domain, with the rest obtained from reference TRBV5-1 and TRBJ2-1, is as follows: KAGVTQTPRYLIKTRGQQVTLSCSPISGHRSVSWYQQTPGQGLQFLFEYFSETQRNKGNFPGRFSGRQFSNSRSEMNVSTLELGDSALYLCASTNGGKNYNEQFFGPGTRLTVL.

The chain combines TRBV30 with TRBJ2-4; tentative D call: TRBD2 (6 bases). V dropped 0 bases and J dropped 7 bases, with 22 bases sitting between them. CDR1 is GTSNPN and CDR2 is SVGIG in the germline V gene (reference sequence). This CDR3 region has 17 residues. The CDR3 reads CAWSVYGTRLTGNIQYF. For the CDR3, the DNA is TGTGCCTGGAGTGTATACGGGACTCGACTCACGGGTAACATTCAGTACTTC.

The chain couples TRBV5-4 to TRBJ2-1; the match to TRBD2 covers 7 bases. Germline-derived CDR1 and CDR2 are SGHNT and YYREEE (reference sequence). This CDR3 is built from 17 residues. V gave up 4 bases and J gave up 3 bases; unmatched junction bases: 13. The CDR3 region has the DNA TGTGCCAGCAGCAGGGCGAGGGGAGGGTCGGGCTACAATGAGCAGTTCTTC. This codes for CASSRARGGSGYNEQFF.

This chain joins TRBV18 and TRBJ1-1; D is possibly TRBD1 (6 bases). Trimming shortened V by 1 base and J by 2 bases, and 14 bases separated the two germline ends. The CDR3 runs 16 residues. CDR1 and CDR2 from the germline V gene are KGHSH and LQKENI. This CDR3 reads CASSPRGRGYNTEAFF. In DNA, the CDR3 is TGTGCCAGCTCACCACGGGGCAGGGGATATAACACTGAAGCTTTCTTT.

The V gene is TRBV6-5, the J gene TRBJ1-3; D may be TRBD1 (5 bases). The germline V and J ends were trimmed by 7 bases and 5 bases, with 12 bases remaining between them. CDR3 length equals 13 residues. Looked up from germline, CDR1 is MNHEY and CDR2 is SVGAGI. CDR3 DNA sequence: TGTGCCAGCAACTCAGGGTTAAGAAACACCATATATTTT. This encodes CASNSGLRNTIYF.

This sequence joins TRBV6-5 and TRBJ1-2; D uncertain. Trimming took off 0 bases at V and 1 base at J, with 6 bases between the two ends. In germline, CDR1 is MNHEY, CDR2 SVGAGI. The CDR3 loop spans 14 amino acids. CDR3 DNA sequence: TGTGCCAGCAGTTACTCGAACAGTAACTATGGCTACACCTTC. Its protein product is CASSYSNSNYGYTF.

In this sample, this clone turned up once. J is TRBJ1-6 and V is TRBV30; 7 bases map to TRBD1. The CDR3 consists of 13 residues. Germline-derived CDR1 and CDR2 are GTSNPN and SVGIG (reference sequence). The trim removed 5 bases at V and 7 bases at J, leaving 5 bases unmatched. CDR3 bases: TGTGCCTGGGATAGACAGGGAAATTCACCCCTCCACTTT. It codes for CAWDRQGNSPLHF.

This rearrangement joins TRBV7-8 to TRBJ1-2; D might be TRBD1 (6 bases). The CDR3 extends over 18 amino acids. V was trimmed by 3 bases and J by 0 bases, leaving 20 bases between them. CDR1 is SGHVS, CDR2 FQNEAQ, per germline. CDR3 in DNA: TGTGCCAGCAGCTTCTGGCCAAGGGGGAAGGGAGCTAACTATGGCTACACCTTC. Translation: CASSFWPRGKGANYGYTF.

The CDR3 region has the DNA TGTGCCACCAGTGATCCGCTAGAAGGTACGGGCAATGAGCAGTTCTTC. Amino acid sequence: CATSDPLEGTGNEQFF. The J gene is TRBJ2-1, the V gene TRBV24-1; D not certain. Germline values: CDR1 KGHDR, CDR2 SFDVKD. CDR3 size: 16 residues. V lost 3 bases and J 6 bases, leaving 17 bases between the germline ends.

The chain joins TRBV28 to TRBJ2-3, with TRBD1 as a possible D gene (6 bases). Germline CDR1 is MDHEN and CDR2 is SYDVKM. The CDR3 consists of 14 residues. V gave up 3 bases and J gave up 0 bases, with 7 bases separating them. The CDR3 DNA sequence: TGTGCCAGCAGTTTGGACAGCAGCACAGATACGCAGTATTTT. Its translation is CASSLDSSTDTQYF.

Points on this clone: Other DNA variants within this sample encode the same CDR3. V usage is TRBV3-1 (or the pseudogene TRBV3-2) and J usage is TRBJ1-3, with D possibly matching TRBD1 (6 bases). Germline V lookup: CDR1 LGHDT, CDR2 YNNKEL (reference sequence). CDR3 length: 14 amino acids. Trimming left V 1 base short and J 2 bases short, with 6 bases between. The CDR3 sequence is CASSQGQAGNTIYF. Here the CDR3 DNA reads TGTGCCAGCAGCCAAGGACAGGCTGGAAACACCATATATTTT.

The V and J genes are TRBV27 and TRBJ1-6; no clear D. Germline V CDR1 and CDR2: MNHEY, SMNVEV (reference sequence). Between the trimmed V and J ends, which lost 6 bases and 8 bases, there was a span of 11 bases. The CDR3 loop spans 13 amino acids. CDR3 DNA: TGTGCCAGCAGGCCGGACTCCTATTCACCCCTCCACTTT. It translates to CASRPDSYSPLHF.

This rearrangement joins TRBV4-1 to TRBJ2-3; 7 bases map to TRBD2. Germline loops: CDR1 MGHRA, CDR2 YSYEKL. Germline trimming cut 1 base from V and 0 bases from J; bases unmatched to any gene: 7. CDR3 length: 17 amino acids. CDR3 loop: CASSQVGGPPSTDTQYF. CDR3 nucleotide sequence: TGCGCCAGCAGCCAAGTGGGAGGGCCTCCCAGCACAGATACGCAGTATTTT.

CDR3 sequence: CASSLTGTSGAVDEQFF. DNA for the CDR3: TGTGCCAGCTCACTAACCGGGACTAGCGGGGCCGTCGATGAGCAGTTCTTC. This rearrangement joins TRBV18 to TRBJ2-1; 13 nucleotides align to TRBD2. V gave up 4 bases and J gave up 8 bases; unmatched junction bases: 11. The CDR3 length is 17 residues. Germline lookup yields CDR1 KGHSH and CDR2 LQKENI.

Here the CDR3 DNA reads TGTGCCAGCAGTTTCGGACAGGGCCTCTCTGGGGCCAACGTCCTGACTTTC. This sequence encodes CASSFGQGLSGANVLTF. This sequence joins TRBV27 and TRBJ2-6, with 8 positions matching TRBD1. The CDR3 sequence is 17 residues long. V lost 3 bases and J lost 0; bases outside the gene matches: 4. The germline V gene has CDR1 MNHEY and CDR2 SMNVEV (reference sequence).